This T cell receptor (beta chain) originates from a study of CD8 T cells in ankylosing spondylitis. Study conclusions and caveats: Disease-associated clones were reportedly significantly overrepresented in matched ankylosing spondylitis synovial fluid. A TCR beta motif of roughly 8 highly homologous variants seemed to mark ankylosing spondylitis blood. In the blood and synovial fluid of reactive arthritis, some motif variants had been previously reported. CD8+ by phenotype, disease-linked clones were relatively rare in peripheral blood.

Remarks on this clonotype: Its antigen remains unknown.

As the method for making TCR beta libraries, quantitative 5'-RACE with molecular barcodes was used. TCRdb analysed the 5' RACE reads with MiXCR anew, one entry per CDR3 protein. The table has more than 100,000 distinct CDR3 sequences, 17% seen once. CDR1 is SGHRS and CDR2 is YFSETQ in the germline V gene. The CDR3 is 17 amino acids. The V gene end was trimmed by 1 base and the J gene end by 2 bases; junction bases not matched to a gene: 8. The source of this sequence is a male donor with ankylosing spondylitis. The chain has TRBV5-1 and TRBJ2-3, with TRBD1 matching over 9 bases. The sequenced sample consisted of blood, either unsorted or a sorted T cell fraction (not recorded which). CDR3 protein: CASSLNRRDRVTDTQYF. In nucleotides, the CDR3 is TGCGCCAGCAGCTTGAACCGTCGGGACAGGGTCACAGATACGCAGTATTTT. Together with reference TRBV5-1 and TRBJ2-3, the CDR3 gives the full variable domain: KAGVTQTPRYLIKTRGQQVTLSCSPISGHRSVSWYQQTPGQGLQFLFEYFSETQRNKGNFPGRFSGRQFSNSRSEMNVSTLELGDSALYLCASSLNRRDRVTDTQYFGPGTRLTVL.